These 20 T cell receptor beta chains were all obtained from the same sample, sequenced in a study of CD8 T cells in ankylosing spondylitis. Each CDR3 protein is one row after TCRdb ran MiXCR on the 5' RACE reads. The sample lists some 250,000 distinct CDR3 sequences, approximately 9% occurring once. The source material was blood, either unsorted or a sorted T cell fraction (not recorded which). The source is a male donor with ankylosing spondylitis or in good health (not recorded which).

This clonotype was seen repeatedly, ten times or more. The genes are TRBV6-9 and TRBJ1-2; tentatively, D is TRBD1 (6 bases). The CDR3 is 10 amino acids. Germline V gene sequence: CDR1 MNHGY, CDR2 SVAAGI. Trimming pared 10 bases from V and 7 bases from J, leaving 10 bases between. The CDR3 loop reads CATRGSGYTF. In DNA, the CDR3 is TGTGCCACTAGGGGGTCTGGCTACACCTTC.

The chain employs TRBV27 and TRBJ2-5; tentatively, D is TRBD1 or TRBD2 (5 bases each). The CDR3 is made up of 20 amino acids. Per germline, CDR1 MNHEY and CDR2 SMNVEV (reference sequence). V lost 0 bases and J 3 bases, leaving 26 bases between the germline ends. The DNA for the CDR3 is TGTGCCAGCAGTTTATCGTGGAGACCTGGGGGAGTGGGTTCAAAAGAGACCCAGTACTTC. This encodes CASSLSWRPGGVGSKETQYF.

The chain employs TRBV5-1 and TRBJ1-1, with 11 bases lining up with TRBD1. V was pared by 3 bases and J by 7 bases, with 14 bases of the junction left unmatched. There are 17 residues in the CDR3. Germline V gives CDR1 SGHRS, CDR2 YFSETQ. The CDR3 region has the DNA TGCGCCAGCAGCTCCCGGGACAGGGGGACTCCCTATGTTGAAGCTTTCTTT. Translating it yields CASSSRDRGTPYVEAFF.

This clonotype was picked up many times. The chain carries TRBV29-1 and TRBJ2-2; D not certain. Germline V gene sequence: CDR1 SQVTM, CDR2 ANQGSEA. The CDR3 is made up of 14 amino acids. V gave up 5 bases and J gave up 2 bases, with 12 bases separating them. The CDR3, as DNA: TGCAGCGTTATAGTCCACCTCAACACCGGGGAGCTGTTTTTT. Residues: CSVIVHLNTGELFF.

In this sample, this clonotype turned up many times. The chain combines TRBV6-2 or TRBV6-3 with TRBJ1-1, with D perhaps TRBD1 (5 bases). Germline CDR1 and CDR2: MNHEY and SVGEGT. This CDR3 spans 12 amino acids. Trimming pared 8 bases from V and 5 bases from J, leaving 12 bases between. In DNA, the CDR3 is TGTGCCAGCGCCTACAGGATGACTGAAGCTTTCTTT. This translates into CASAYRMTEAFF.

This clonotype was seen repeatedly, ten times or more. The rearrangement links TRBV9 to TRBJ1-2; 7 positions agree with TRBD1. The V segment lost 4 bases and the J segment 4 bases; nucleotides outside the gene matches: 10. CDR1 and CDR2 from the germline V gene are SGDLS and YYNGEE. The CDR3 is made up of 15 amino acids. The CDR3 here is CASSPTRDSLYGYTF. CDR3 nucleotides: TGTGCCAGCAGCCCAACCCGGGACAGTCTCTATGGCTACACCTTC.

In its sample, this clonotype was seen many times. This chain joins TRBV20-1 and TRBJ1-5, with TRBD1 matching 7 bases. The V gene's germline CDR1 is DFQATT and CDR2 SNEGSKA (reference sequence). CDR3 length: 13 amino acids. V lost 5 bases to trimming and J lost 1 base; unmatched junction nucleotides: 2. As DNA, the CDR3 is TGCAGTGCTTTACAGGGGAGCAATCAGCCCCAGCATTTT. Amino acid sequence: CSALQGSNQPQHF.

This chain links TRBV11-2 with TRBJ2-5; 12 bases agree with TRBD2. The V and J ends lost 5 bases and 13 bases, in that order; junction bases with no gene match: 26. In germline, CDR1 is SGHAT, CDR2 FQNNGV. This CDR3 is 19 amino acids long. As DNA, the CDR3 is TGTGCCAGCAGCCGGGAGAGGGAGACTAGCGGGAGTACCAAGAGACGCGTGTACTTC. This codes for CASSRERETSGSTKRRVYF.

This clonotype was counted ten times or more. Germline is not matched at one junction end, which may reflect a read error. The chain couples TRBV7-7 to TRBJ2-3; tentative D call: TRBD2 (5 bases). The CDR3 length is 14 residues. Germline CDR1 and CDR2: SSHAT and FNYEAQ (reference sequence). The CDR3: CASSLDGGTDTQYF. The CDR3 DNA reads TGTGCTAGCAGCTTAGATGGCGGGACAGATACGCAGTATTTT.

This clonotype was found many times. The J gene is TRBJ2-7, the V gene TRBV6-1; 7 nucleotides agree with TRBD1. The V gene's germline CDR1 is MNHNS and CDR2 SASEGT. The V and J ends lost 10 bases and 3 bases, in that order; junction bases with no gene match: 12. The CDR3 sequence is 14 residues long. The CDR3 nucleotides are TGTGCCACTATACTTCTGACAGGGTTCTACGAGCAGTACTTC. As protein: CATILLTGFYEQYF.

This clonotype has at least ten counts. The rearrangement joins TRBV20-1 to TRBJ2-3, with D hard to call. Germline V gene data show CDR1 as DFQATT and CDR2 as SNEGSKA (reference sequence). The V end was cut by 1 base, the J end by 6 bases, with 14 bases between. The CDR3 runs 14 residues. The CDR3 DNA reads TGCAGTGCTAGAGCAAGTTTAGCCAGGGATACGCAGTATTTT. Protein product: CSARASLARDTQYF.

The chain carries TRBV20-1 and TRBJ1-5; 7 nucleotides line up with TRBD1. With 4 bases clipped from V and 2 bases from J, the junction kept 11 bases outside the gene matches. CDR3 length: 16 residues. Germline V gene data show CDR1 as DFQATT and CDR2 as SNEGSKA (reference sequence). This CDR3 is CSATHRGGVGNQPQHF. The CDR3 region has the DNA TGCAGTGCTACTCACAGGGGAGGTGTCGGCAATCAGCCCCAGCATTTT.

This clonotype occurred many times. The rearrangement links TRBV4-3 to TRBJ1-5; 8 nucleotides match TRBD1. The CDR3 contains 18 residues. CDR1 and CDR2 (germline): LGHNA, YSLEER. Trimming at V came to 3 bases and at J to 2 bases, leaving 12 bases not matched to a gene. CDR3 coding DNA: TGCGCCAGCAGCCAGGATAAACAGGGGGTTAATGGCAATCAGCCCCAGCATTTT. Its translation: CASSQDKQGVNGNQPQHF.

There are many counts of this clonotype. This rearrangement joins TRBV29-1 to TRBJ2-7; 9 nucleotides line up with TRBD2. From germline, CDR1 is SQVTM and CDR2 ANQGSEA. The CDR3 is 15 amino acids. The J segment lost 3 bases and the V segment lost 4 bases, leaving 10 bases of the junction unmatched. DNA for the CDR3: TGCAGCGTTGGAGCGGGGGGTCTGATTGGCTACGAGCAGTACTTC. Protein sequence: CSVGAGGLIGYEQYF.

This clonotype appeared a few times. The genes are TRBV4-2 and TRBJ1-2, with D hard to call. Germline CDR1 is LGHNA and CDR2 is YNFKEQ. The ends were cut back, 4 bases at V and 3 bases at J, with 12 bases in the middle. The CDR3 length is 14 residues. As DNA, the CDR3 is TGTGCCAGCAGCCCTCTGGGTGAAGACTATGGCTACACCTTC. This gives the protein CASSPLGEDYGYTF.

V is TRBV30 and J is TRBJ2-7; possibly TRBD2 for D (7 bases). The V end lost 3 bases, the J end lost 2 bases, and 17 bases lay between the germline ends. This CDR3 is built from 15 residues. Germline-derived CDR1 and CDR2 are GTSNPN and SVGIG (reference sequence). The CDR3 sequence: CAWRPPGGLPYEQYF. The CDR3 coding sequence is TGTGCCTGGAGACCACCCGGGGGGCTCCCCTACGAGCAGTACTTC.

This clonotype was counted many times. V usage is TRBV9 and J usage is TRBJ2-3; no definite D call. In germline, CDR1 is SGDLS, CDR2 YYNGEE. V lost 2 bases, J lost 0 bases, and 13 bases lay in between. This CDR3 contains 16 residues. The CDR3 protein is CASSVQQISSTDTQYF. The CDR3, as DNA: TGTGCCAGCAGCGTCCAACAGATATCTAGCACAGATACGCAGTATTTT.

This clonotype was picked up many times. The genes are TRBV4-3 and TRBJ2-5; tentative D call: TRBD2 (6 bases). In germline, CDR1 is LGHNA, CDR2 YSLEER. The length of the CDR3 is 15 residues. V shed 3 bases and J shed 1 base, with 12 bases lying between them. The CDR3 here is CASSHSTGVQETQYF. Here the CDR3 DNA reads TGCGCCAGCAGCCATTCCACGGGAGTCCAAGAGACCCAGTACTTC.

This clonotype was counted at least ten times. V gene TRBV12-3 or TRBV12-4 combines with J gene TRBJ2-1; no clear D. V was clipped by 7 bases and J by 7 bases, with 8 bases between them. The CDR3 has 11 amino acids. In DNA form, the CDR3 reads TGTGCCAGCACCCGGTGGAATGAGCAGTTCTTC. Translating it yields CASTRWNEQFF.

This clonotype was seen many times. The chain carries TRBV29-1 and TRBJ2-1; TRBD2 matches 12 bases. Looked up from germline, CDR1 is SQVTM and CDR2 is ANQGSEA. This CDR3 is 15 amino acids long. The trim removed 7 bases at V and 6 bases at J, leaving 10 bases unmatched. The CDR3 spells CSGLGLAGGFNEQFF. Here the CDR3 DNA reads TGCAGCGGATTGGGACTAGCGGGTGGATTCAATGAGCAGTTCTTC.